The sequence of this T cell receptor (beta chain) was determined in a study of CD8 T cells in Susac syndrome. The TEMRA cells underwent FACS enrichment, while the CD8+ and CD4+ T cells underwent negative isolation. RNA amounts of 0.5 to 1 ug underwent reverse transcription with random hexamers. The authors amplified TCR beta CDR3 across 54 Vbeta and 13 Jbeta using immunoSEQ multiplex PCR. TCRdb re-called the immunoSEQ multiplex PCR reads with MiXCR, one entry per CDR3 protein. The sample includes 95,000 to 150,000 distinct CDR3 sequences, around 94% seen only once; the top ten take about 0.27%. Per germline, CDR1 SGHRS and CDR2 YFSETQ. This CDR3 is 15 amino acids long. The germline V and J ends were trimmed by 2 bases and 7 bases, with 16 bases remaining between them.

The origin of this receptor is a human donor with Susac syndrome. The chain has TRBV5-1 and TRBJ2-1; D might be TRBD2 (7 bases). Specimen: CD8+ T cells from PBMCs. CDR3 in amino acids: CASSFEGGLGNEQFF. For the CDR3, the DNA is TGCGCCAGCAGCTTCGAGGGGGGGCTCGGGAATGAGCAGTTCTTC.